This entry is about one T cell receptor beta chain. The antigen remains undetermined. The CDR3 spans 14 residues. With 0 bases removed from V and 2 bases from J, the gap between germline ends came to 7 bases. CDR1 is LGHNA and CDR2 is YNFKEQ in the germline V gene. The PCR employed 60 Vbeta primers together with 13 Jbeta primers. Measured with immunoSEQ multiplex PCR; TCRdb has only the in-frame clones, and not every one. The sample includes 130,000 or so clones. The data were taken from a study of cytomegalovirus exposure and HLA in healthy donors. Study-wide findings and caveats: Presence/absence analyses assumed roughly uniform sequencing depth across donors, which may not hold.

The V gene is TRBV4-2, the J gene TRBJ1-2; D unresolved. The sequenced sample was PBMCs. This receptor was identified in a middle-aged woman in good health and CMV-seronegative. This CDR3 is CASSQENSNYGYTF. CDR3 nucleotide sequence: TGTGCCAGCAGCCAAGAGAACAGCAACTATGGCTACACCTTC.